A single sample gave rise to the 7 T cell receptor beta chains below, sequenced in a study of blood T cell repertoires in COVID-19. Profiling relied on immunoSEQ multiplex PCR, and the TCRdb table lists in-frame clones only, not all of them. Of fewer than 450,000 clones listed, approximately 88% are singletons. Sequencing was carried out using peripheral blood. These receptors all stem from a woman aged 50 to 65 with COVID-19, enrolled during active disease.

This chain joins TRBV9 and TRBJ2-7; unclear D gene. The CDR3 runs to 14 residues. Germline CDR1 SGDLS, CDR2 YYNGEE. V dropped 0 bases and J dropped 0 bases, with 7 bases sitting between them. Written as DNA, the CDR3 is TGTGCCAGCAGCGTAGATGGCCGCTCCTACGAGCAGTACTTC. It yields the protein CASSVDGRSYEQYF.

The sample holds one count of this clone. The CDR3 loop reads CASSYSTRVNTEAFF. For the CDR3, the DNA is TGTGCCAGCAGTTACTCAACCAGGGTTAACACTGAAGCTTTCTTT. The rearrangement links TRBV6-5 to TRBJ1-1; tentative D call: TRBD1 (5 bases). Germline CDR1 reads MNHEY; CDR2 reads SVGAGI. The length of the CDR3 is 15 residues. V was trimmed by 0 bases and J by 2 bases, leaving 10 bases between them.

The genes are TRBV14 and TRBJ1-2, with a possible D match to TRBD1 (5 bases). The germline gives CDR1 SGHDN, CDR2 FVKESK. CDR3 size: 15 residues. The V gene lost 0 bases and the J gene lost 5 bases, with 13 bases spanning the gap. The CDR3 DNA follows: TGTGCCAGCAGCCAAGAACGCCAGGGATTGTATGGCTACACCTTC. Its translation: CASSQERQGLYGYTF.

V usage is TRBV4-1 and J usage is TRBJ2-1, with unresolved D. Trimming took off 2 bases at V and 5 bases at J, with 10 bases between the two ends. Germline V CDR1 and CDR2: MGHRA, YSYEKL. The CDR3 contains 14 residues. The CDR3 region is CASSQTQDNNEQFF. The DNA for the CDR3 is TGCGCCAGCAGCCAAACCCAGGATAACAATGAGCAGTTCTTC.

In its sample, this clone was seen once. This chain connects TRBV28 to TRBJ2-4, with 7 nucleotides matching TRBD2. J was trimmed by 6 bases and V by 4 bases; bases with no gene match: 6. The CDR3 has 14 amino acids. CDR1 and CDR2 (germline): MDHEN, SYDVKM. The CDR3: CASSSYGGGNIQYF. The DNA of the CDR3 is TGTGCCAGCAGTTCTTATGGGGGGGGAAACATTCAGTACTTC.

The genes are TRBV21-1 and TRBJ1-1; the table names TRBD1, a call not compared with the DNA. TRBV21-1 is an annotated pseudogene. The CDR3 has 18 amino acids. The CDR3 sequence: CASSTREGVRGQNTEAFF. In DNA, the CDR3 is TGTGCCAGCAGCACCCGTGAAGGGGTGCGAGGCCAGAACACTGAAGCTTTCTTT.

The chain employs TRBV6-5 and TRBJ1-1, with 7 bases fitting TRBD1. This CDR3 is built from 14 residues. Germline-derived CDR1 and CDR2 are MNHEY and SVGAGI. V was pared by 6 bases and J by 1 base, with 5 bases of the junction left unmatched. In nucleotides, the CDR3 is TGTGCCAGCAGAGAGACAGGGAAGAACACTGAAGCTTTCTTT. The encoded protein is CASRETGKNTEAFF.